One and the same sample provided the 23 T cell receptor beta chains below, sequenced in a study of blood T cell repertoires in COVID-19. Libraries were prepared by immunoSEQ multiplex PCR; TCRdb keeps only in-frame clonotypes and omits some of them. The data contain 180,000 or so clones, just under 90% of them seen just once; the ten biggest clones take up roughly 3.6%. Sequencing input: peripheral blood. The receptor set was obtained from a man in his late teens or twenties with active or convalescent COVID-19.

The chain is built from TRBV6-2 or TRBV6-3 and TRBJ2-5, with 12 bases aligning to TRBD2. The germline V gene has CDR1 MNHEY and CDR2 SVGEGT. V lost 5 bases, J lost 0 bases, and 7 bases stayed unmatched. The CDR3 is 17 amino acids. CDR3 in DNA: TGTGCCAGCAGTACTAGACTAGCGGGGGTGTACCAAGAGACCCAGTACTTC. Residues: CASSTRLAGVYQETQYF.

Comment on this clone: Mismatch with germline at one junction end may stem from a read error. The rearrangement links TRBV19 to TRBJ2-1; D is possibly TRBD2 (5 bases). The CDR3 is 9 amino acids. Germline V gene lookup returns CDR1 LNHDA and CDR2 SQIVND (reference sequence). Written as DNA, the CDR3 is TGTGCCAGTGGAGGTAGTCTCGTCTTC. It is translated as CASGGSLVF.

This chain connects TRBV6-4 to TRBJ2-1; perhaps TRBD2 as D (5 bases). Trimming took 5 bases from V and 4 from J, leaving 12 bases between them. CDR3 length: 14 amino acids. CDR1 is MRHNA and CDR2 is SNTAGT in the germline V gene. The CDR3 region is CASSPQPGYNEQFF. The CDR3 DNA follows: TGTGCCAGCAGTCCTCAACCGGGGTACAATGAGCAGTTCTTC.

The J gene is TRBJ1-5, the V gene TRBV5-6, with D possibly TRBD1 on 5 matching bases. The V gene lost 3 bases and the J gene lost 0 bases, with 16 bases spanning the gap. Germline V lookup: CDR1 SGHDT, CDR2 YYEEEE. There are 17 residues in the CDR3. CDR3 region: CASSSYGTADSNQPQHF. The CDR3 DNA reads as TGTGCCAGCAGCTCCTATGGGACTGCAGATAGCAATCAGCCCCAGCATTTT.

The V gene is TRBV29-1, the J gene TRBJ2-1; D is perhaps TRBD1 (6 bases). This CDR3 is 14 amino acids long. Deletions cut 3 bases from V and 6 bases from J, with 15 bases between. Per germline, CDR1 SQVTM and CDR2 ANQGSEA. The CDR3 region has the DNA TGCAGCGTTGATAGAACAGGGATCGGCAATGAGCAGTTCTTC. Translating it yields CSVDRTGIGNEQFF.

The V gene is TRBV30, the J gene TRBJ2-5, with TRBD2 identical over 13 bases. V shed 4 bases and J 3 bases; nucleotides not matched to a gene: 5. The CDR3 covers 15 residues. Germline lookup yields CDR1 GTSNPN and CDR2 SVGIG (reference sequence). The CDR3 is CAWNPGLAGEETQYF. In DNA, the CDR3 is TGTGCCTGGAACCCCGGACTAGCGGGAGAAGAGACCCAGTACTTC.

The chain employs TRBV6-5 and TRBJ1-2; D is ambiguous. The V end was cut by 4 bases, the J end by 6 bases, with 21 bases between. Germline loops: CDR1 MNHEY, CDR2 SVGAGI. CDR3 length: 16 residues. In DNA, the CDR3 is TGTGCCAGCAGTTCTAAGCCGTTGAAATTTCATCATGGCTACACCTTC. Its protein is CASSSKPLKFHHGYTF.

This clone appeared a few times. The rearrangement uses TRBV7-9 and TRBJ1-1; no reliable D call. CDR1 and CDR2 (germline): SEHNR, FQNEAQ (reference sequence). The CDR3 spans 16 residues. Trimming pared 5 bases from V and 3 bases from J, leaving 19 bases between. CDR3 in amino acids: CASSQIGEDRDTEAFF. Written as DNA, the CDR3 is TGTGCCAGCAGCCAGATTGGAGAGGATCGGGACACTGAAGCTTTCTTT.

The chain recombines TRBV27 with TRBJ2-7, with D perhaps TRBD1 (6 bases). The CDR3 length is 15 residues. Trimming took 7 bases from V and 0 from J, leaving 16 bases between them. Germline V lookup: CDR1 MNHEY, CDR2 SMNVEV (reference sequence). The CDR3 protein is CASTRKGDSSYEQYF. DNA for the CDR3: TGTGCCAGCACCCGCAAGGGGGATAGCTCCTACGAGCAGTACTTC.

This clone was detected only once. The V and J genes are TRBV21-1 and TRBJ1-6; TRBD1, as called in the table, went unchecked against the DNA. TRBV21-1 is described as a pseudogene. The CDR3 runs to 18 residues. In nucleotides, the CDR3 is TGTGCCAGCAGCAAAGGCTCCGCGGACAGGGGTTCTGGTTCACCCCTCCACTTT. This gives the protein CASSKGSADRGSGSPLHF.

This chain uses TRBV5-3 with TRBJ2-7; 10 nucleotides agree with TRBD1. TRBV5-3 is flagged as an ORF with uncertain function. CDR3 length: 14 amino acids. V was clipped by 4 bases and J by 6 bases; unmatched bases: 7. For the CDR3, the DNA is TGTGCCAGAAGCACCGGGACAGGGGTGTGCGAGCAGTACTTC. It codes for CARSTGTGVCEQYF.

V is TRBV6-5 and J is TRBJ1-5, with 10 positions matching TRBD1. Trimming took 2 bases from V and 9 from J; bases not matched to a gene: 7. The CDR3 length is 15 residues. From germline, CDR1 is MNHEY and CDR2 SVGAGI. CDR3 sequence: CASSYDGTGAWPQHF. DNA of the CDR3: TGTGCCAGCAGTTACGATGGGACAGGGGCCTGGCCCCAGCATTTT.

V gene TRBV21-1 combines with J gene TRBJ1-2. TRBV21-1 has pseudogene status. The CDR3 is 17 amino acids. As DNA, the CDR3 is TGTGCCAGCAGCAGGAGGAAGACCGGCCTCCCCGGGTATGGCTACACCTTC. Translating it yields CASSRRKTGLPGYGYTF.

V is TRBV29-1 and J is TRBJ1-1; D is uncertain. Germline CDR1 is SQVTM and CDR2 is ANQGSEA. Trimming removed 2 bases at V and 3 bases at J, with 19 bases between. The CDR3 sequence is 16 residues long. DNA of the CDR3: TGCAGCGTTGAAAGTGTGGGCAGGTCCCCTCACACTGAAGCTTTCTTT. Its translation: CSVESVGRSPHTEAFF.

The chain has TRBV9 and TRBJ2-7; 7 positions agree with TRBD1. CDR1 is SGDLS and CDR2 is YYNGEE in the germline V gene. The V gene end was trimmed by 0 bases and the J gene end by 0 bases; junction bases not matched to a gene: 3. The CDR3 covers 15 residues. CDR3 in amino acids: CASSVGGQNSYEQYF. The CDR3 coding sequence is TGTGCCAGCAGCGTAGGGGGACAGAACTCCTACGAGCAGTACTTC.

This chain uses TRBV6-4 with TRBJ2-1; possible D gene TRBD2, 6 bases. This CDR3 is built from 16 residues. Germline CDR1 is MRHNA and CDR2 is SNTAGT. V lost 0 bases and J lost 5, with 14 bases in between. The CDR3 nucleotides are TGTGCCAGCAGTGACTCGAATGGAGGGGATCACAATGAGCAGTTCTTC. Translation: CASSDSNGGDHNEQFF.

The V and J genes are TRBV27 and TRBJ2-6; D is uncertain. Per germline, CDR1 MNHEY and CDR2 SMNVEV (reference sequence). V lost 7 bases, J lost 0 bases, and 7 bases lay in between. CDR3 size: 14 residues. CDR3 DNA sequence: TGTGCCAGCACCCAGTACTCTGGGGCCAACGTCCTGACTTTC. It translates to CASTQYSGANVLTF.

The CDR3 here is CASSLTGTYEQYF. As DNA, the CDR3 is TGTGCCAGCAGCTTAACGGGAACCTACGAGCAGTACTTC. This chain joins TRBV7-9 and TRBJ2-7; D is possibly TRBD2 (5 bases). This CDR3 spans 13 amino acids. Germline V lookup: CDR1 SEHNR, CDR2 FQNEAQ (reference sequence). The germline V and J ends were trimmed by 2 bases and 2 bases, with 7 bases remaining between them.

The V and J genes are TRBV5-6 and TRBJ2-7; 7 nucleotides match TRBD1. Germline V gene data show CDR1 as SGHDT and CDR2 as YYEEEE. There are 16 residues in the CDR3. J gave up 4 bases and V 3 bases, and 13 bases lay outside the gene matches. DNA for the CDR3: TGTGCCAGCAGCTATACCAGGGGGAACCTCTTTTACGAGCAGTACGTC. Translated, it gives CASSYTRGNLFYEQYV.

V usage is TRBV12-5 and J usage is TRBJ2-5; unclear D gene. The CDR3 covers 13 residues. V lost 3 bases and J 4 bases, leaving 9 bases between the germline ends. Germline V gives CDR1 LGHNT, CDR2 FRNRAP. CDR3 sequence (DNA): TGTGCTAGTGGTTTCGGGTCCCCAGAGACCCAGTACTTC. Protein product: CASGFGSPETQYF.

The chain uses TRBV6-5 and TRBJ1-6; no reliable D call. CDR1 MNHEY and CDR2 SVGAGI come from the germline V gene. The CDR3 loop spans 15 amino acids. The V and J ends lost 0 bases and 7 bases respectively, with 10 bases between them. CDR3 residues: CASSYSEQTNSPLHF. In DNA form, the CDR3 reads TGTGCCAGCAGTTACTCGGAGCAAACCAATTCACCCCTCCACTTT.

The genes are TRBV10-3 and TRBJ1-2; TRBD1 aligns across 12 bases. The J segment lost 7 bases and the V segment lost 4 bases, leaving 4 bases of the junction unmatched. The CDR3 contains 14 residues. CDR1 and CDR2 from the germline V gene are ENHRY and SYGVKD. The CDR3 region has the DNA TGTGCCATCAGTGGGGGACAGGGGGCGGCTGGCTACACCTTC. Its protein product is CAISGGQGAAGYTF.

The rearrangement uses TRBV27 and TRBJ2-1, with 9 bases identical to TRBD2. This CDR3 has 18 amino acids. J gave up 5 bases and V 2 bases, and 13 bases lay outside the gene matches. In germline, CDR1 is MNHEY, CDR2 SMNVEV (reference sequence). The CDR3 is CASSLAHVGLASDNEQFF. The CDR3 DNA reads as TGTGCCAGCAGTTTAGCGCATGTGGGACTAGCTTCGGACAATGAGCAGTTCTTC.